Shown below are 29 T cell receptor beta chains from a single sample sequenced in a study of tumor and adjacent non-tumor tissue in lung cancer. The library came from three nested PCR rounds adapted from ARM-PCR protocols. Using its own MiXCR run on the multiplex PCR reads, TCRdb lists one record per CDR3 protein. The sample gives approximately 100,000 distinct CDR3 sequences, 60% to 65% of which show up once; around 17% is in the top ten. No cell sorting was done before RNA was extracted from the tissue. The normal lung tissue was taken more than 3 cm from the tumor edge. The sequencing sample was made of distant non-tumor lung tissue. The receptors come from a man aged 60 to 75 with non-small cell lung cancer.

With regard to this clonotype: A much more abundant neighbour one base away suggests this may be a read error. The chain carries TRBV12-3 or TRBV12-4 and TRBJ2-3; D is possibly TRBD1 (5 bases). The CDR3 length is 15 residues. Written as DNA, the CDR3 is TGTGTCAGCAAGGGTATTGGGGCGGTCACAGATACGCAGTATTTT. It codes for CVSKGIGAVTDTQYF.

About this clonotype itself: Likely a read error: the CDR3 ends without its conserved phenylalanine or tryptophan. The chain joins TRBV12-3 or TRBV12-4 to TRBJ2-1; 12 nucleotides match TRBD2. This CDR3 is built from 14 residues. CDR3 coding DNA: TGTGCCAGCAGTTTGACTAGCGGGAGTAATGACCAGTTCTTA. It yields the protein CASSLTSGSNDQFL.

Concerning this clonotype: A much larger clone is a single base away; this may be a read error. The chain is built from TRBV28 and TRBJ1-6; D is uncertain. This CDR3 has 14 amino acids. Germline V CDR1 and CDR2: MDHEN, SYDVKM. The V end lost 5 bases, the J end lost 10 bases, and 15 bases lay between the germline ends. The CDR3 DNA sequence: TGTGCCAGCAGTGGAAGCAATGGGTACTCACCCCTCCACTTT. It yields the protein CASSGSNGYSPLHF. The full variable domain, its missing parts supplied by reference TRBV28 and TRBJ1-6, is DVKVTQSSRYLVKRTGEKVFLECVQDMDHENMFWYRQDPGLGLRLIYFSYDVKMKEKGDIPEGYSVSREKKERFSLILESASTNQTSMYLCASSGSNGYSPLHFGNGTRLTVT.

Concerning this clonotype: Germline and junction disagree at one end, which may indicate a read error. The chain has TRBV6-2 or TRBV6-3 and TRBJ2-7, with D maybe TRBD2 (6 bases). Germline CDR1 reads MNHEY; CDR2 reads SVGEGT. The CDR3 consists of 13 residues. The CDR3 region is CTSSYLEGLEEYF. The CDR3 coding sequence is TGTACCAGCAGTTACCTGGAGGGGTTGGAGGAGTACTTC.

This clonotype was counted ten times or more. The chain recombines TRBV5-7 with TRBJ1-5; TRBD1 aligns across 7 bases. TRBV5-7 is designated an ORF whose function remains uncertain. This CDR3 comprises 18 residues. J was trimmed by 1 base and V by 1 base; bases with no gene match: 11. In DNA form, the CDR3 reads TGTGCCAGCAGCTTGAAGGGGGCAGAAGGGGAGAGCAATCAGCCCCAGCATTTT. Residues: CASSLKGAEGESNQPQHF.

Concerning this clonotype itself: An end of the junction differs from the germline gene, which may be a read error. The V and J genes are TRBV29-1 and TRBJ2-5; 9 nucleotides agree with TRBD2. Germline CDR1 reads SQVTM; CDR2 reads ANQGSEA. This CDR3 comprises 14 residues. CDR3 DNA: TGCAGCATCGACATAGCGGGAGTGGTGGAGACCCGGTACTTC. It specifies CSIDIAGVVETRYF. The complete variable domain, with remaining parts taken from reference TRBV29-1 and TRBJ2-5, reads SAVISQKPSRDICQRGTSLTIQCQVDSQVTMMFWYRQQPGQSLTLIATANQGSEATYESGFVIDKFPISRPNLTFSTLTVSNMSPEDSSIYLCSIDIAGVVETRYFGPGTRLLVL.

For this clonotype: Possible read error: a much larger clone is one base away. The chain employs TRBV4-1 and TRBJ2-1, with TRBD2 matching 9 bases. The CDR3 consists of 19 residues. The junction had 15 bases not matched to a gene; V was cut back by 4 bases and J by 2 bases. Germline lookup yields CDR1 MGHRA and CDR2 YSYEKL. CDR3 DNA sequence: TGCGCCAGCAGCCTCACTGGGGCTAGCGGGAATAACACCTACAATGAGCAGTTCTTC. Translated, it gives CASSLTGASGNNTYNEQFF.

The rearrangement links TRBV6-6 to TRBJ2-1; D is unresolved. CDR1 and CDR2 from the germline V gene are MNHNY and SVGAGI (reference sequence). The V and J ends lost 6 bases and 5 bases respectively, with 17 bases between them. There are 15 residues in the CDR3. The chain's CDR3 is CASRPDRLGNNEQFF. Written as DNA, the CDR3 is TGTGCCAGCAGGCCCGATAGGTTGGGGAACAATGAGCAGTTCTTC.

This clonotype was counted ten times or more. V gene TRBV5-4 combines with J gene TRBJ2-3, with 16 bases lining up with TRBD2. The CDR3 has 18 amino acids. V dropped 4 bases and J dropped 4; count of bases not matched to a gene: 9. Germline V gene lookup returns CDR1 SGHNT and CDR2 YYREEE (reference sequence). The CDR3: CASSTGLAGGPMADTQYF. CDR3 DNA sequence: TGTGCCAGCAGCACGGGACTAGCGGGGGGGCCAATGGCAGATACGCAGTATTTT.

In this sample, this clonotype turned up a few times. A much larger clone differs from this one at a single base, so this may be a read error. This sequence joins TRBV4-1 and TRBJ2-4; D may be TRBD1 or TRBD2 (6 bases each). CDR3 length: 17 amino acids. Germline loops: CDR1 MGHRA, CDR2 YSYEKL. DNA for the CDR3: TGCGCCAACAGCCAAGATAGGGGGGTCTTTGCCAAAAACATTCAGTACTTC. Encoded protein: CANSQDRGVFAKNIQYF.

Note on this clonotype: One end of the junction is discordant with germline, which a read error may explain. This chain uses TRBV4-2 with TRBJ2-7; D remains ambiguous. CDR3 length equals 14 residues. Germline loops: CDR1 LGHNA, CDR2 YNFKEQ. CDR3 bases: TGTGCCAGCACCCAAGATCGCTTAGCTGGCGAGCAGTGCTTC. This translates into CASTQDRLAGEQCF.

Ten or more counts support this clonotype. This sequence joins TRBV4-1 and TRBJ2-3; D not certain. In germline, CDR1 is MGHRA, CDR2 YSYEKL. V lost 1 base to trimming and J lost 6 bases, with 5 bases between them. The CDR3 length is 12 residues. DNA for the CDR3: TGCGCCAGCAGCCAAGGCGCGGATACGCAGTATTTT. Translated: CASSQGADTQYF.

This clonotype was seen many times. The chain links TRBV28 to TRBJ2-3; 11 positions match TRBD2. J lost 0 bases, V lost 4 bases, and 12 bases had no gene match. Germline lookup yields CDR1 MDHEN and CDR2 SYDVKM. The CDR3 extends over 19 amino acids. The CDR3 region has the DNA TGTGCCAGCAGTTCCAAGCTAGCGGGAGGCCCTACTAGCACAGATACGCAGTATTTT. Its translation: CASSSKLAGGPTSTDTQYF.

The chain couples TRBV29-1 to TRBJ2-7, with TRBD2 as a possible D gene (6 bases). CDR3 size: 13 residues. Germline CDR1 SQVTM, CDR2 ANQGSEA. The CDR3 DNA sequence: TGCAGTGCCGGTTTGGAGGGAGTAAAAGAGCAGTACTTC. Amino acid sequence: CSAGLEGVKEQYF.

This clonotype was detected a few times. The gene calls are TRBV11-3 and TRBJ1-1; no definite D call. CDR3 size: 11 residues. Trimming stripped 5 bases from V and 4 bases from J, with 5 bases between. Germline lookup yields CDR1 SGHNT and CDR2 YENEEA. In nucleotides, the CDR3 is TGTGCCAGCAGCCCGAGCACTGAAGCTTTCTTT. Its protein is CASSPSTEAFF.

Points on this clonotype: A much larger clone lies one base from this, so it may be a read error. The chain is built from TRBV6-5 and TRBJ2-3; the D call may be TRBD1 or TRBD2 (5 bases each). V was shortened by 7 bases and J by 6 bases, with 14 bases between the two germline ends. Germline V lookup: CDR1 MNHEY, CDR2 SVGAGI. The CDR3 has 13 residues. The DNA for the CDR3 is TGTGCCAGCAACTTGGGGGTGGAGGATACGCAGTATTTT. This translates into CASNLGVEDTQYF.

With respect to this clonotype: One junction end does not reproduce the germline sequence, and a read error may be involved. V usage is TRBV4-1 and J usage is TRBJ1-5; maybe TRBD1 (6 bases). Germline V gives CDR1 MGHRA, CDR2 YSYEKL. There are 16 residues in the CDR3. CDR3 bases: TGCGCCAGCAGCCAAGATCAGGGGAACAGCAGTCAGCCCCAGCATTTT. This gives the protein CASSQDQGNSSQPQHF.

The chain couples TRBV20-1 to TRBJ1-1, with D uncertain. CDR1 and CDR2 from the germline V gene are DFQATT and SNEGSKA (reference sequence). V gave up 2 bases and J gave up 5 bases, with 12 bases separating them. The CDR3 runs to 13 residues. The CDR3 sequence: CSARSGRGTEAFF. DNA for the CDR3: TGCAGTGCTAGATCCGGGCGGGGTACTGAAGCTTTCTTT.

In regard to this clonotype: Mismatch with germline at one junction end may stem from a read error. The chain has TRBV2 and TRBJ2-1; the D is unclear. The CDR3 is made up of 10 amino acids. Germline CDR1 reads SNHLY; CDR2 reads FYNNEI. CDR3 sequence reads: CVSSYNEQFF. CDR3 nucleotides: TGTGTCAGCAGCTACAATGAGCAGTTCTTC.

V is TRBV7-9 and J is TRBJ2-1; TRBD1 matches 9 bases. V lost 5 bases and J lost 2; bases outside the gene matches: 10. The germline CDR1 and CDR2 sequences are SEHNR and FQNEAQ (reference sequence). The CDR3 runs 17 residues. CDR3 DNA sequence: TGTGCCAGCAGCCCCCGTGGGGGACAGGGCACCTACAATGAGCAGTTCTTC. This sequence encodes CASSPRGGQGTYNEQFF. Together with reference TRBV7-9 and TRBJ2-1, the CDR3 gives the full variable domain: DTGVSQNPRHKITKRGQNVTFRCDPISEHNRLYWYRQTLGQGPEFLTYFQNEAQLEKSRLLSDRFSAERPKGSFSTLEIQRTEQGDSAMYLCASSPRGGQGTYNEQFFGPGTRLTVL.

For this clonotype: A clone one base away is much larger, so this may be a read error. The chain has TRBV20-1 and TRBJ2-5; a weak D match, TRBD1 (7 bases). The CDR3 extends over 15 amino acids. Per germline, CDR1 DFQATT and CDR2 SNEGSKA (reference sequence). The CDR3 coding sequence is TGCATTGCTAGAGACGCGGGACAGCCTGAAGAGACCCAGTACTTC. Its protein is CIARDAGQPEETQYF.

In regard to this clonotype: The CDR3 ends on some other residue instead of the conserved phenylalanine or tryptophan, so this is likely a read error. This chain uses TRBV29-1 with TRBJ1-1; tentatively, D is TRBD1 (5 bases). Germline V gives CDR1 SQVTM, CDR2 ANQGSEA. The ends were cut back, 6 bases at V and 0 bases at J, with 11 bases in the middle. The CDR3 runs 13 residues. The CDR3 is CSVTGSMNTEAFI. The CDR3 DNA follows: TGCAGCGTCACAGGATCCATGAACACTGAAGCTTTCATT.

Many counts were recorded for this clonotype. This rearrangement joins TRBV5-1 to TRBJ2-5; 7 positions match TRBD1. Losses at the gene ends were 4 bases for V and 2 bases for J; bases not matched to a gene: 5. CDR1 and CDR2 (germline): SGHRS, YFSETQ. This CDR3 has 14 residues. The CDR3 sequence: CASSVTGSQETQYF. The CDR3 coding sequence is TGCGCCAGCAGCGTGACAGGGAGTCAAGAGACCCAGTACTTC.

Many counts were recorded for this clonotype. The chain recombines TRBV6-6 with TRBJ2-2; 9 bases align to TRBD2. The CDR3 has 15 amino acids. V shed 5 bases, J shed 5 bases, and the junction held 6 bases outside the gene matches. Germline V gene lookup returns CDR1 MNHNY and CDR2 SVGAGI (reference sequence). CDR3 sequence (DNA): TGTGCCAGCAGTATTAGCGGGAGTTGGACCGGGGAGCTGTTTTTT. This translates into CASSISGSWTGELFF.

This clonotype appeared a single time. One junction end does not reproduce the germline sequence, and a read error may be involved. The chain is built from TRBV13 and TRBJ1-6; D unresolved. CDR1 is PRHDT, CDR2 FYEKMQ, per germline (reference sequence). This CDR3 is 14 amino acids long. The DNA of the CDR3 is TGTGCCAGCAGCTTAGGTGGAGTAACGTCACTCCTCCACTTT. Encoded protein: CASSLGGVTSLLHF.

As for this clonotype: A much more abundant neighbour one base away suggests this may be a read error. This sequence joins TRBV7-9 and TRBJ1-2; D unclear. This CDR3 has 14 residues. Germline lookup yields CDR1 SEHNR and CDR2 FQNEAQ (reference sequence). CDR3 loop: CASSLAYQFRGYAF. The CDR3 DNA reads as TGTGCCAGCAGCTTAGCATATCAGTTCCGTGGCTACGCCTTC.

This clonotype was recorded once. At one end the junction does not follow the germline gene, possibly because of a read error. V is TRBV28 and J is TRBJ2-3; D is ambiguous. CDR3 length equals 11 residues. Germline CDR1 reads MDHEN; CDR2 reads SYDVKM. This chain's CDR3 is CTSSSSDTQYF. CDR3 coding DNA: TGTACCAGCAGTTCCTCAGATACGCAGTATTTT.

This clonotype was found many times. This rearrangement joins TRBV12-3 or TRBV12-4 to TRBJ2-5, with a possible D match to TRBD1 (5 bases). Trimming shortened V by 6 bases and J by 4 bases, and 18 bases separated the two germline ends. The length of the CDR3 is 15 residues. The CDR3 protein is CASSPRPPTGETQYF. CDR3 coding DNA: TGTGCCAGCAGCCCGCGGCCACCAACAGGAGAGACCCAGTACTTC.

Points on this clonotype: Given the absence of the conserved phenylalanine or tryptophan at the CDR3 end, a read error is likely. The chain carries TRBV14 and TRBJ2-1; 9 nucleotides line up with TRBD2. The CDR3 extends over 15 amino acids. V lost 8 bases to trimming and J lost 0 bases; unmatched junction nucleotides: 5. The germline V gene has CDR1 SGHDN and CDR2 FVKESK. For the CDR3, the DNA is TGTGCCAGCGGTAGCGGGGGATTCTCCTACAATGAGCAGTTCCTT. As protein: CASGSGGFSYNEQFL.